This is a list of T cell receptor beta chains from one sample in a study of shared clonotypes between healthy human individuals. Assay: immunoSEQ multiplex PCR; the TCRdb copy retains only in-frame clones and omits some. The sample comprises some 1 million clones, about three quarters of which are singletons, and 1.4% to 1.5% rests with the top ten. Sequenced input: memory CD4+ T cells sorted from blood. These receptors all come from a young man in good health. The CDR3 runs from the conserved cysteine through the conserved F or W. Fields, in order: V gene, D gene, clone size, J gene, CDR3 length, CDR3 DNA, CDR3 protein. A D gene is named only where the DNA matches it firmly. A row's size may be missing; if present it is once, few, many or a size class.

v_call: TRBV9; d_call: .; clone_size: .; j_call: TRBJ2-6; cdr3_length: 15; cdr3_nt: TGTGCCAGCAGCGAAGTGGGCTCTGGGGCCAACGTCCTGACTTTC; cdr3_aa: CASSEVGSGANVLTF
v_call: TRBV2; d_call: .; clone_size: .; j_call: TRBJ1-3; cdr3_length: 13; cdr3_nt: TGTGCCAGCAAGGGAGATGCCGGAAACACCATATATTTT; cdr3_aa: CASKGDAGNTIYF
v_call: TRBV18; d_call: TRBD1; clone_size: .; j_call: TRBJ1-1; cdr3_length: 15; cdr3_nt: TGTGCCAGCTCATCCCGGACAGGGGTGAACACTGAAGCTTTCTTT; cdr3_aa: CASSSRTGVNTEAFF
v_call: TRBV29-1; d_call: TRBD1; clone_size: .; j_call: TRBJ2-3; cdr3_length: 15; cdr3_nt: TGCAGCGTTGAACGGTCAGGGGGTCCGACAGATACGCAGTATTTT; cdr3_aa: CSVERSGGPTDTQYF
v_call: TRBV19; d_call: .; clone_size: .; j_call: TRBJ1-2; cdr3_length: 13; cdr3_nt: TGTGCCAGTAGCGACGACAGGCACTATGGCTACACCTTC; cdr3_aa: CASSDDRHYGYTF
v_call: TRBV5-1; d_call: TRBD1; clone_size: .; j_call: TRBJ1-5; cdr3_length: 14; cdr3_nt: TGCGCCAGCAGCTTGGTTCCAGGGGGGTGGCCCCAGCATTTT; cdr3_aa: CASSLVPGGWPQHF
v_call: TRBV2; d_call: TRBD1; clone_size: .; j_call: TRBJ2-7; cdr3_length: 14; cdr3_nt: TGTGCCAGCAGTGCAGGACAGGGACCCTACGAGCAGTACTTC; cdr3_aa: CASSAGQGPYEQYF
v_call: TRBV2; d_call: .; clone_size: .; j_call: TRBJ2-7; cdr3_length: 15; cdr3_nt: TGTGCCAGCAGGCCGGAAGGGGGACTCTCCTACGAGCAGTACTTC; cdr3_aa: CASRPEGGLSYEQYF
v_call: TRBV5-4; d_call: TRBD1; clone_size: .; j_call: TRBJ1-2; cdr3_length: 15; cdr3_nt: TGTGCCAGCAGCCGAGGCGGGGACAGTAACTATGGCTACACCTTC; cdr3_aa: CASSRGGDSNYGYTF
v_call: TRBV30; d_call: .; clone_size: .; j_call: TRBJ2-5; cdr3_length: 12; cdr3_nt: TGTGCCTGGAGTGGACTAGTAGAGACCCAGTACTTC; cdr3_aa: CAWSGLVETQYF
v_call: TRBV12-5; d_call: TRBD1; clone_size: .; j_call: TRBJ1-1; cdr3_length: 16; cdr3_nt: TGTGCTAGTGCGGAGGCCCCGGGACAGAAGAACACTGAAGCTTTCTTT; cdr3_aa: CASAEAPGQKNTEAFF
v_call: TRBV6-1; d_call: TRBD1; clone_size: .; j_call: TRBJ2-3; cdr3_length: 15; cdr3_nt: TGTGCCAGCAGGGCGGACAGGGTGAGCACAGATACGCAGTATTTT; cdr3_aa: CASRADRVSTDTQYF
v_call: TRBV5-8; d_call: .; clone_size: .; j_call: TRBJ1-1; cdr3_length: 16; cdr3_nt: TGTGCCAGCAGCTTTCTAGTAGGGGTACACTTCACTGAAGCTTTCTTT; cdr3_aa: CASSFLVGVHFTEAFF
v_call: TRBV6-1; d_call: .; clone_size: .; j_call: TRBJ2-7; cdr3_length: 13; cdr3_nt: TGTGCCAGCATGGTGGGTCAGGGTAACGAGCAGTACTTC; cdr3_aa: CASMVGQGNEQYF
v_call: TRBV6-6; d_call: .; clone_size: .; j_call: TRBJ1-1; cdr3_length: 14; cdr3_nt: TGTGCCAGCAGTTACAGGCCGGACAACACTGAAGCTTTCTTT; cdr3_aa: CASSYRPDNTEAFF
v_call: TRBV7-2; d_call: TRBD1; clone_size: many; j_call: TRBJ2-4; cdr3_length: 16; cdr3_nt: TGTGCCAGCAGCGGACCGGGACAGGGGGGCACGGACATTCAGTACTTC; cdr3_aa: CASSGPGQGGTDIQYF
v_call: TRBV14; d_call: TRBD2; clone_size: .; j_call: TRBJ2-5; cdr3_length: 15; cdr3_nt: TGTGCCAGCAGTCCGGGACTAGGGGGTGTTGAGACCCAGTACTTC; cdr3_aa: CASSPGLGGVETQYF
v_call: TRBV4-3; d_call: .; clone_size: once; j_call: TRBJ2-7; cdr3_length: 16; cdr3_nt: TGCGCCAGCAGCCAAGAGGGAGGCCTACTATCCTACGAGCAGTACTTC; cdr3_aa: CASSQEGGLLSYEQYF
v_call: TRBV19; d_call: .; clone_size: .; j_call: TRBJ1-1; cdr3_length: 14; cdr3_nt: TGTGCCAGTAGTATATTGGGTCAGAACACTGAAGCTTTCTTT; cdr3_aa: CASSILGQNTEAFF
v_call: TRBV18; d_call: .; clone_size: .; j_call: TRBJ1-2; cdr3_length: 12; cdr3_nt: TGTGCCAGCTCACCGGACGGAGGAGGCTACACCTTC; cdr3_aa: CASSPDGGGYTF
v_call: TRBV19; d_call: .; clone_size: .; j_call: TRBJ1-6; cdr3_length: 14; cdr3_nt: TGTGCCAGCCGGGAGGGATCCTATAATTCACCCCTCCACTTT; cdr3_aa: CASREGSYNSPLHF
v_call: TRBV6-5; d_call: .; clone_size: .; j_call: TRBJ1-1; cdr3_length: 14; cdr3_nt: TGTGCCAGCACCCAAACGCGAGGGCGAGCTGAAGCTTTCTTT; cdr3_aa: CASTQTRGRAEAFF
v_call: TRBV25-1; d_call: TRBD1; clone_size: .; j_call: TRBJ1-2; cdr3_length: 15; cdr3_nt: TGTGCCAGCAAAGGACAGGGGGCGGATTTTGGTGGCTACACCTTC; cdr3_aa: CASKGQGADFGGYTF
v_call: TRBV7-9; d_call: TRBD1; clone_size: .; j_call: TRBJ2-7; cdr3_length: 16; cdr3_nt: TGTGCCAGCAGCCTTGCCCTCCGGGACAGGGGCCACGAGCAGTACTTC; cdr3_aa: CASSLALRDRGHEQYF
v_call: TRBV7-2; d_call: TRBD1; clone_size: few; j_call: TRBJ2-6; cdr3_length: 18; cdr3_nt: TGTGCCAGCAGCTTTACCGGGACAGCAAACTCTGGGGCCAACGTCCTGACTTTC; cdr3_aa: CASSFTGTANSGANVLTF
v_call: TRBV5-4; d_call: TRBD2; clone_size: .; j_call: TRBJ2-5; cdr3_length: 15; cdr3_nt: TGTGCCACCCTAGACCGGCGGGGGGGTTGGGAGACCCAGTACTTC; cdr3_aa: CATLDRRGGWETQYF
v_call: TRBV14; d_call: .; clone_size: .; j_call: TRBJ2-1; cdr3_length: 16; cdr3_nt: TGTGCCAGCAGCCAATACGGGAGCCTGCTAGTCAATGAGCAGTTCTTC; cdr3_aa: CASSQYGSLLVNEQFF
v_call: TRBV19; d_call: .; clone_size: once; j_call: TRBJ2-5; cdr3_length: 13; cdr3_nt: TGTGCCAGTAGACGGACAGGACTATCTACCCAGTACTTC; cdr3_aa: CASRRTGLSTQYF
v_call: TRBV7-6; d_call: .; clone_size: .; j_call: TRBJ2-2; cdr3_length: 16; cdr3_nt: TGTGCCAGCAGCTTAGCGAAGAGGGGGAGGACCGGGGAGCTGTTTTTT; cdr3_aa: CASSLAKRGRTGELFF
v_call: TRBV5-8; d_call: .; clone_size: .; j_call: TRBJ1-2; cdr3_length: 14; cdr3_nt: TGTGCCAGCAGCTTGGCGGAGGCAGCCTATGGCTACACCTTC; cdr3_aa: CASSLAEAAYGYTF
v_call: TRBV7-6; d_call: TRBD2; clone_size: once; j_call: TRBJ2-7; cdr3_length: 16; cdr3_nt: TGTGCCAGCAGCTTAGGGCTAGCGGGAGGGCCCTACGAGCAGTACTTC; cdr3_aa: CASSLGLAGGPYEQYF
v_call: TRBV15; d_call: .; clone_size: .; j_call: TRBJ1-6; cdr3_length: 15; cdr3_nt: TGTGCCACCAGCAGAGATGGGGTCACAGGATCACCCCTCCACTTT; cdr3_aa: CATSRDGVTGSPLHF
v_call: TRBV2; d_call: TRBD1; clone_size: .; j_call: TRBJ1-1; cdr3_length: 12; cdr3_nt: TGTGCCAGCGGACAGGGCGGCACTGAAGCTTTCTTT; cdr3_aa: CASGQGGTEAFF
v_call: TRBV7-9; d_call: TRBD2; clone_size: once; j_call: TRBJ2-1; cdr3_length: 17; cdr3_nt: TGTGCCAGCAGCTTAGCGGCGCTAGCGGGAGTAACTGGTGAGCAGTTCTTC; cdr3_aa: CASSLAALAGVTGEQFF
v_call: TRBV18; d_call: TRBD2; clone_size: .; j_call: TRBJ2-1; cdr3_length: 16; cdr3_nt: TGTGCCAGCTCACCGACTAGCGGGAGAGGTAGCGGTGAGCAGTTCTTC; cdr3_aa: CASSPTSGRGSGEQFF
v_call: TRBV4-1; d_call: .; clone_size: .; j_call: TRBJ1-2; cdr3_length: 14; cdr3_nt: TGCGCCAGCAGCCAAGGGGGGTCTAACTATGGCTACACCTTC; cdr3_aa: CASSQGGSNYGYTF
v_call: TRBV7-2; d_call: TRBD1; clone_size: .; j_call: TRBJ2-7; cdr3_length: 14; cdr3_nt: TGTGCCAGCAGCGGCACAGGGGGCGGTTACGAGCAGTACTTC; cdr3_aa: CASSGTGGGYEQYF
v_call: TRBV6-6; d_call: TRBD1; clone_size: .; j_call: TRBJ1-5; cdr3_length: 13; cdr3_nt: TGTGCCAGCAGTTTCGACAGGGTTCAGCCCCAGCATTTT; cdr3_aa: CASSFDRVQPQHF
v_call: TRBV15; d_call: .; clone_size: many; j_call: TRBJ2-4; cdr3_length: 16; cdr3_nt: TGTGCCACCAGCAGAGATTGGGGGGAAATCAAAAACATTCAGTACTTC; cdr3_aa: CATSRDWGEIKNIQYF
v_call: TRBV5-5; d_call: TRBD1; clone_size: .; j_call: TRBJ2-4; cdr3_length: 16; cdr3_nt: TGTGCCAGCAGCTTGTTCTGGCAGGGGGCTAGAAACATTCAGTACTTC; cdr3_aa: CASSLFWQGARNIQYF
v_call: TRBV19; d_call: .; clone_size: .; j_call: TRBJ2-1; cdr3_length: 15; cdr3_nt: TGTGCCAGTAGTATCCGTAGCGGCTCCTACAATGAGCAGTTCTTC; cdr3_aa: CASSIRSGSYNEQFF